This T cell receptor beta chain originates from a study of beta chain features in type 1 diabetes. Study-level background: Taken together, all samples contributed 90 million to 140 million examined sorted cells. Points from the study as a whole: Moderately but significantly shorter TCRB CDR3s were found in Type 1 diabetes patients in all four CD4+ subsets.

Based on CD45RO/CCR7/CD25/CD127/CD95/CD27, CD4+ regulatory, stem cell-like memory, naive and central memory cells were sorted. The CDR3 has 16 amino acids. Germline V gene data show CDR1 as MNHEY and CDR2 as SVGAGI. Deletions cut 2 bases from V and 0 bases from J, with 8 bases between. The investigators reverse transcribed all of the isolated RNA, so they sequenced expressed TCRB transcripts. Clones were sequenced by immunoSEQ multiplex PCR, and TCRdb holds only the in-frame ones, with some missing. Among 600,000 to 700,000 clones, about an eighth were seen once, and the ten largest hold 0.022%. A note on this clone: Its antigen is as yet unknown.

This TCR derives from a man younger than 35 with type 1 diabetes. The material sequenced was naive CD4+ T cells from blood. The chain uses TRBV6-5 and TRBJ1-6; possibly TRBD1 for D (5 bases). The CDR3, as DNA: TGTGCCAGCAGTTACAGGGGTCTCTCCTATAATTCACCCCTCCACTTT. This sequence encodes CASSYRGLSYNSPLHF.